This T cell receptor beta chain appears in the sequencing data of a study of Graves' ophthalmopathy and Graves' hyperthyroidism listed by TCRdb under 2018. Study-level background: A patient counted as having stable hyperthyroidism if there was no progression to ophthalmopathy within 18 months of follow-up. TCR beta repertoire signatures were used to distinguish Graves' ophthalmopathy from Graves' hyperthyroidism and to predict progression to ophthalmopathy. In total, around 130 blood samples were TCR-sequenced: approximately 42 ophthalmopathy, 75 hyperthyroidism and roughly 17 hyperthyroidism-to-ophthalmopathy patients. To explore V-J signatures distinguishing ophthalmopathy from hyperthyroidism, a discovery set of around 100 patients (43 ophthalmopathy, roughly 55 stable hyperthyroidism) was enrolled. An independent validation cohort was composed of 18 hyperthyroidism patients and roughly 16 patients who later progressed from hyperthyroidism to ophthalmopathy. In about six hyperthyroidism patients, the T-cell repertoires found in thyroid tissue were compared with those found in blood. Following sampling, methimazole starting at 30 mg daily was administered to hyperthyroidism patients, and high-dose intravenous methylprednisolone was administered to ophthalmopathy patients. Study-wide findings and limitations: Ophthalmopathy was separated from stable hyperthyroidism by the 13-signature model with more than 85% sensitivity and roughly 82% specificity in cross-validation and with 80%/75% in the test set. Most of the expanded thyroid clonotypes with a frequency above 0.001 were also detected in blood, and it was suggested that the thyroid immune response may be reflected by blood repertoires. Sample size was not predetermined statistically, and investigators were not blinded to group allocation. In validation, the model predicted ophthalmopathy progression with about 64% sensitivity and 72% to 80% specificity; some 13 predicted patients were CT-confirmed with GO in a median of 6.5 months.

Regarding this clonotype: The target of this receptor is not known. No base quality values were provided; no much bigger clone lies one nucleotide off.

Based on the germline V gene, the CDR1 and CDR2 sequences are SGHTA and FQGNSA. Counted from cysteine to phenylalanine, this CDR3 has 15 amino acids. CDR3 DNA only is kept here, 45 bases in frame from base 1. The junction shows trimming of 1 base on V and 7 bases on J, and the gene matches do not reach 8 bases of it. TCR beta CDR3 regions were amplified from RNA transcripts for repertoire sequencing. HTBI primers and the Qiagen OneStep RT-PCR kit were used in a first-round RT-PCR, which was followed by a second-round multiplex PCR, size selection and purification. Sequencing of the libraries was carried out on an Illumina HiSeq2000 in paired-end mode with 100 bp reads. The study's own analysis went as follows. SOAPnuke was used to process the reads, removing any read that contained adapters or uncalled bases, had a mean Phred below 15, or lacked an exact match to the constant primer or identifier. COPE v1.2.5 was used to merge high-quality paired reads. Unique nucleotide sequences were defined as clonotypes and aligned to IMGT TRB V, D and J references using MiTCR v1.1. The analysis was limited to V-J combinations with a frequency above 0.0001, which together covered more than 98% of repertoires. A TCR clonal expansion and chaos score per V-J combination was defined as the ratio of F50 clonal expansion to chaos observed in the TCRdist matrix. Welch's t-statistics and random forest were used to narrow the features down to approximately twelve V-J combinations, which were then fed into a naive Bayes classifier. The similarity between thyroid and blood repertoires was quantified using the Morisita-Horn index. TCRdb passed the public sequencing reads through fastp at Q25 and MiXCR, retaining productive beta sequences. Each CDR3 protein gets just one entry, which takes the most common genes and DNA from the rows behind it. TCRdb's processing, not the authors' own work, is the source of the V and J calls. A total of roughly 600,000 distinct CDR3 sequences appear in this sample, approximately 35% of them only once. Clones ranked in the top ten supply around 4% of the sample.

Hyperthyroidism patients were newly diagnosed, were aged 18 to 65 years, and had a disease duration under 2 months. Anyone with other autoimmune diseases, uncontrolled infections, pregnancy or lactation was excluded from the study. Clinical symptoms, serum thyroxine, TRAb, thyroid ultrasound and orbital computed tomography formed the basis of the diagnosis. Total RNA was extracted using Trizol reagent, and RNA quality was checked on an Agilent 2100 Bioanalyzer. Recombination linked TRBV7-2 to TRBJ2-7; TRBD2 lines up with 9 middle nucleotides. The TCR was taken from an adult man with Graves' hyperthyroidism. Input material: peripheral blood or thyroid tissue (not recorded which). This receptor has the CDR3 CASSLGGGRAWEQYF. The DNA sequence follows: TGTGCCAGCAGCTTAGGGGGCGGGAGGGCCTGGGAGCAGTACTTC.